This entry is about one T cell receptor beta chain. The sample comes from a study of control samples from healthy donors and cancer patients. The V and J ends lost 5 bases and 4 bases respectively, with 14 bases between them. This CDR3 comprises 14 residues. Germline V CDR1 and CDR2: SEHNR, FQNEAQ (reference sequence). Assay used: immunoSEQ multiplex PCR; TCRdb lists only in-frame clones, some missing. The data include some 180,000 clones; the top ten clones carry 2% to 2.5%. The chain is built from TRBV7-9 and TRBJ1-1; tentative D call: TRBD1 (6 bases). Sequencing input: blood. The clonotype was recovered from a woman aged 25 to 45 in good health. CDR3 sequence (DNA): TGTGCCAGCAGCAAACAGGGATGGGGCACTGAAGCTTTCTTT. Amino acid sequence: CASSKQGWGTEAFF.